One and the same sample provided the 19 T cell receptor beta chains below, sequenced in a study of blood T cell repertoires in COVID-19. Profiling relied on immunoSEQ multiplex PCR, and the TCRdb table lists in-frame clones only, not all of them. The table shows about 97,000 clones, with nearly 90% occurring only once. The sequencing sample was made of peripheral blood. Receptors originate from a man in his forties or fifties with active COVID-19.

There are a few counts of this clone. The rearrangement joins TRBV2 to TRBJ2-7, with TRBD2 matching over 8 bases. CDR1 is SNHLY and CDR2 is FYNNEI in the germline V gene. The V segment lost 5 bases and the J segment 2 bases; nucleotides outside the gene matches: 5. The CDR3 is 14 residues long. In DNA, the CDR3 is TGTGCCAGCAGTCTACTAGCGGCCACCTACGAGCAGTACTTC. This codes for CASSLLAATYEQYF.

This clone showed up just once. The rearrangement uses TRBV12-5 and TRBJ1-4; 8 nucleotides line up with TRBD1. Per germline, CDR1 LGHNT and CDR2 FRNRAP. The CDR3 length is 17 residues. The V segment lost 0 bases and the J segment 4 bases; nucleotides outside the gene matches: 7. The CDR3 DNA is TGTGCTAGTGGTTTGGTCGGGACAGGTGAACGTAATGAAAAACTGTTTTTT. Its protein product is CASGLVGTGERNEKLFF.

This clone was detected once. The chain couples TRBV6-6 to TRBJ1-4; possible D gene TRBD1, 6 bases. Germline V gene sequence: CDR1 MNHNY, CDR2 SVGAGI (reference sequence). The CDR3 is made up of 14 amino acids. V lost 5 bases and J 5 bases, leaving 12 bases between the germline ends. The CDR3 DNA sequence: TGTGCCAGCAGTCTAGACAGGTCGAATGAAAAACTGTTTTTT. It yields the protein CASSLDRSNEKLFF.

This chain joins TRBV14 and TRBJ2-7, with 11 bases lining up with TRBD2. There are 15 residues in the CDR3. V trimming: 5 bases; J trimming: 3 bases; junction bases outside the gene matches: 6. Germline values: CDR1 SGHDN, CDR2 FVKESK. CDR3 amino acids: CASSKSTSGNYEQYF. CDR3 nucleotides: TGTGCCAGCAGCAAATCGACTAGCGGGAACTACGAGCAGTACTTC. Full variable domain (outside the CDR3, taken from reference TRBV14 and TRBJ2-7): EAGVTQFPSHSVIEKGQTVTLRCDPISGHDNLYWYRRVMGKEIKFLLHFVKESKQDESGMPNNRFLAERTGGTYSTLKVQPAELEDSGVYFCASSKSTSGNYEQYFGPGTRLTVT.

The rearrangement joins TRBV6-1 to TRBJ2-3; 8 bases align to TRBD2. The trim removed 3 bases at V and 7 bases at J, leaving 9 bases unmatched. CDR1 MNHNS and CDR2 SASEGT come from the germline V gene. The CDR3 spans 15 residues. The chain's CDR3 is CASSDERGIRYTQYF. The CDR3 region has the DNA TGTGCCAGCAGTGACGAGCGGGGGATTAGGTATACGCAGTATTTT.

The rearrangement uses TRBV7-9 and TRBJ2-2; D possibly corresponds to TRBD1 (6 bases). Germline-derived CDR1 and CDR2 are SEHNR and FQNEAQ (reference sequence). The V and J ends lost 5 bases and 0 bases respectively, with 10 bases between them. The CDR3 runs 15 residues. In DNA, the CDR3 is TGTGCCAGCAGCAGTTGGACAGCGAACACCGGGGAGCTGTTTTTT. Translating gives CASSSWTANTGELFF.

This clone was observed a handful of times. V is TRBV9 and J is TRBJ1-2; 9 nucleotides match TRBD1. The CDR3 covers 12 residues. V dropped 3 bases and J dropped 7; count of bases not matched to a gene: 1. Germline V gives CDR1 SGDLS, CDR2 YYNGEE. CDR3 DNA: TGTGCCAGCAGCGCGGACAGGGGTGGCTACACCTTC. It translates to CASSADRGGYTF. The full variable domain, completed using reference TRBV9 and TRBJ1-2, is DSGVTQTPKHLITATGQRVTLRCSPRSGDLSVYWYQQSLDQGLQFLIQYYNGEERAKGNILERFSAQQFPDLHSELNLSSLELGDSALYFCASSADRGGYTFGSGTRLTVV.

In DNA, the CDR3 is TGTGCCTGGAGTGATGCCTTCGACAGGGGGAATTCACCCCTCCACTTT. This codes for CAWSDAFDRGNSPLHF. The chain links TRBV30 to TRBJ1-6; TRBD1 agrees at 9 bases. The ends lost 1 base at V and 7 bases at J; junction bases unmatched: 8. The CDR3 spans 16 residues. Germline-derived CDR1 and CDR2 are GTSNPN and SVGIG (reference sequence).

V gene TRBV3-1 (or the pseudogene TRBV3-2) combines with J gene TRBJ2-5, with D perhaps TRBD1 (5 bases). The CDR3 covers 13 residues. CDR1 and CDR2 (germline): LGHDT, YNNKEL (reference sequence). V lost 7 bases to trimming and J lost 6 bases, with 15 bases between them. The CDR3: CASNRPGAQTQYF. In nucleotides, the CDR3 is TGTGCCAGCAACCGGCCTGGGGCCCAGACCCAGTACTTC.

In this sample, this clone turned up a few times. The V and J genes are TRBV18 and TRBJ1-5, with 8 bases identical to TRBD1. CDR3 length: 15 residues. CDR1 is KGHSH and CDR2 is LQKENI in the germline V gene. Germline trimming cut 5 bases from V and 9 bases from J; bases unmatched to any gene: 12. The CDR3 sequence is CASSSGVQGASPQHF. CDR3 DNA sequence: TGTGCCAGCTCATCTGGGGTGCAGGGGGCTTCGCCCCAGCATTTT.

The rearrangement joins TRBV7-2 to TRBJ2-2, with D unresolved. The CDR3 sequence is 15 residues long. V lost 1 base to trimming and J lost 4 bases, with 10 bases between them. From germline, CDR1 is SGHTA and CDR2 FQGNSA. The CDR3 loop is CASSLEPTGTGELFF. Here the CDR3 DNA reads TGTGCCAGCAGCTTAGAACCGACTGGCACCGGGGAGCTGTTTTTT.

The chain has TRBV11-2 and TRBJ2-1, with D perhaps TRBD2 (5 bases). Trimming removed 6 bases at V and 3 bases at J, with 12 bases between. This CDR3 has 14 residues. Germline V gene sequence: CDR1 SGHAT, CDR2 FQNNGV. The CDR3 nucleotides read TGTGCCAGCAGTACTGTTCGGGGCTACAATGAGCAGTTCTTC. It is translated as CASSTVRGYNEQFF. Variable domain in full (rest from reference TRBV11-2 and TRBJ2-1): EAGVAQSPRYKIIEKRQSVAFWCNPISGHATLYWYQQILGQGPKLLIQFQNNGVVDDSQLPKDRFSAERLKGVDSTLKIQPAKLEDSAVYLCASSTVRGYNEQFFGPGTRLTVL.

The chain employs TRBV5-4 and TRBJ1-1; 7 bases align to TRBD1. The V gene end was trimmed by 5 bases and the J gene end by 1 base; junction bases not matched to a gene: 5. CDR3 size: 14 residues. From germline, CDR1 is SGHNT and CDR2 YYREEE (reference sequence). The CDR3 reads CASRKRQGNTEAFF. DNA for the CDR3: TGTGCCAGCAGGAAAAGACAGGGGAACACTGAAGCTTTCTTT.

This chain joins TRBV7-6 and TRBJ2-7, with D maybe TRBD1 (6 bases). The CDR3 totals 16 residues. The V and J ends lost 5 bases and 6 bases respectively, with 23 bases between them. From germline, CDR1 is SGHVS and CDR2 FNYEAQ. The chain's CDR3 is CASSPPGGGATGEQYF. CDR3 nucleotides: TGTGCCAGCAGCCCCCCGGGTGGGGGCGCGACTGGCGAGCAGTACTTC.

This chain uses TRBV5-1 with TRBJ2-1; possibly TRBD2 for D (6 bases). The CDR3 runs to 14 residues. CDR1 and CDR2 from the germline V gene are SGHRS and YFSETQ. Trimming took off 4 bases at V and 5 bases at J, with 13 bases between the two ends. The CDR3 here is CASSPGTPNNEQFF. The CDR3, as DNA: TGCGCCAGCAGCCCCGGGACTCCTAACAATGAGCAGTTCTTC.

The chain couples TRBV15 to TRBJ1-2, with 9 bases aligning to TRBD1. Germline CDR1 LNHNV, CDR2 YYDKDF (reference sequence). This CDR3 has 14 residues. The junction had 4 bases not matched to a gene; V was cut back by 6 bases and J by 2 bases. This CDR3 is CATSGDRENYGYTF. CDR3 bases: TGTGCCACCAGTGGGGACAGGGAAAACTATGGCTACACCTTC.

The chain carries TRBV5-1 and TRBJ1-2; 8 nucleotides agree with TRBD1. Per germline, CDR1 SGHRS and CDR2 YFSETQ. This CDR3 contains 13 residues. With 0 bases clipped from V and 8 bases from J, the junction kept 3 bases outside the gene matches. The CDR3 region has the DNA TGCGCCAGCAGCTTGGCAGGGGGCGGAGGCTACACCTTC. It yields the protein CASSLAGGGGYTF.

V gene TRBV4-1 combines with J gene TRBJ1-5; perhaps TRBD1 as D (5 bases). Germline CDR1 MGHRA, CDR2 YSYEKL. CDR3 size: 16 residues. V was shortened by 4 bases and J by 7 bases, with 20 bases between the two germline ends. Here the CDR3 reads CASSPRVGERGQPQHF. DNA of the CDR3: TGCGCCAGCAGCCCCCGGGTCGGGGAGCGGGGGCAGCCCCAGCATTTT.

The chain has TRBV29-1 and TRBJ2-3; no clear D. Between the trimmed V and J ends, which lost 6 bases and 4 bases, there was a span of 14 bases. The CDR3 covers 13 residues. Germline V gene data show CDR1 as SQVTM and CDR2 as ANQGSEA. CDR3 loop: CSVAIRVADTQYF. CDR3 DNA: TGCAGCGTCGCGATCCGGGTGGCAGATACGCAGTATTTT.